Described below is a single T cell receptor beta chain sequence and its context. Its specific antigen is unknown. No much larger clone exists at a distance of one base, and base qualities are not known. This entry belongs to a study of early T cells in non-severe SARS-CoV-2 infection (dated by TCRdb to the early 2020s). With respect to the entire study: TCR sequencing used bulk RNA from unsorted whole blood, so alpha and beta chains could not be paired.

Reading from cysteine to phenylalanine, the CDR3 counts 14 amino acids. Just the 42-base CDR3 DNA is kept, in frame starting at base 1. Trimming takes 4 bases from V and 6 bases from J, and the germline ends sit 14 bases apart. CDR1 and CDR2 were assigned from the germline V gene as MNHNS and SASEGT. The receptor library was made with 5' RACE. The sequencing machine was a NextSeq 500. In the TCR library protocol, unique molecular identifiers were attached to individual cDNA molecules to correct for PCR bias and sequencing error. Both TCR alpha and beta chains were sequenced, and tight co-correlation was observed between alpha and beta sequence abundances in each sample. In the paper's pipeline: Decombinator V4 was used to perform V gene, J gene and CDR3 annotation of TCR sequences. Expanded TCRs were defined as changing significantly between any two time points under a Poisson model with p below 0.0001. TCR abundances were normalised to the total number of TCRs sequenced per sample and expressed as counts per million. TRAV1-2 paired with TRAJ12, TRAJ20 or TRAJ33 defined MAIT TCRs, while TRAV10 paired with TRAJ18 defined iNKT TCRs. VDJdb, accessed on 1 November 2021, was searched for TCRs annotated for CMV, EBV and SARS-CoV-2, and TCRs annotated for more than one antigen were excluded. The public reads were quality trimmed at Q25 with fastp and then assembled into clones with MiXCR by TCRdb, keeping productive beta chains. Each record represents a unique CDR3 protein, reported with the most common genes and DNA among its rows. What appears here as the V and J calls and clone size reflects TCRdb's work, not the paper's. For this sample there are approximately 76,000 distinct CDR3 sequences; around 12% appear just once. Over 0.95% of the sample comes from the top ten.

A case-control design nested within a healthcare worker cohort in London, UK, was used, with weekly nasopharyngeal swab PCR tests and blood sampling performed. Healthcare workers were recruited during the week of the UK lockdown, between 23 and 31 March 2020, and followed weekly for up to roughly 16 weeks. Study-level results and caveats: VDJdb matching was skewed toward anti-spike CD8 responses and likely underestimated virus-specific expansions by missing private and CD4 specificities.

The V and J segments used are TRBV6-1 and TRBJ2-3; the D segment may tentatively be TRBD1 or TRBD2, each giving 6 matched bases. This clonotype was obtained from an adult who was a healthcare worker with PCR-confirmed SARS-CoV-2 infection or an uninfected control (not recorded which). Sequencing was done on a sample of whole blood. Here the CDR3 is given as CASSVAGEEDTQYF. DNA sequence: TGTGCCAGCAGTGTCGCAGGGGAGGAGGATACGCAGTATTTT.